Listed below are T cell receptor beta chains from one sample, sequenced in a study of early T cells in non-severe SARS-CoV-2 infection. TCRdb ran MiXCR on the 5' RACE reads and lists one entry per CDR3 protein. Of under 70,000 distinct CDR3 sequences listed, roughly 5.5% are singletons. Sequenced sample: whole blood. These TCRs come from an adult who was a healthcare worker with PCR-confirmed SARS-CoV-2 infection or an uninfected control (not recorded which). Each CDR3 is given with its conserved first and last residue. The D gene is left open where the match is weak. Size is omitted from some rows. Given values are once, few, many or a class for expanded clones.

. | . | TRBJ2-5 | TRBV12-5 | TGTGCTAGTGGACGCAGGTTGCAAGAGACCCAGTACTTC | CASGRRLQETQYF
TRBD2 | . | TRBJ2-2 | TRBV5-5 | TGTGCCAGCAGCCCAGCGGGGGGGCGCACCGGGGAGCTGTTTTTT | CASSPAGGRTGELFF
. | many | TRBJ1-2 | TRBV5-1 | TGCGCCAGCAGCCGCAACAGCTTCTCCTATGGCTACACCTTC | CASSRNSFSYGYTF
. | many | TRBJ2-2 | TRBV2 | TGTGCCAGCAGTGAAGAGAAAATGGCCGGGGAGCTGTTTTTT | CASSEEKMAGELFF
TRBD1 | many | TRBJ2-7 | TRBV27 | TGTGCCAGCGTGGGGGGACAGGACTACGAGCAGTACTTC | CASVGGQDYEQYF
TRBD1 | . | TRBJ2-3 | TRBV12-3/TRBV12-4 | TGTGCCAGCAGGACAGGGATAGATACGCAGTATTTT | CASRTGIDTQYF
. | . | TRBJ1-5 | TRBV12-3/TRBV12-4 | TGTGCCAGCAGCCGGAGAAATCAGCCCCAGCATTTT | CASSRRNQPQHF
. | many | TRBJ1-2 | TRBV12-3/TRBV12-4 | TGTGCCAGCAGTTTAGCGCCTGGGGCTGGCTACACCTTC | CASSLAPGAGYTF
. | many | TRBJ1-2 | TRBV7-8 | TGTGCCAGCAGCCAAGGCCGGGAAGCGTATGGCTACACCTTC | CASSQGREAYGYTF
. | . | TRBJ2-3 | TRBV18 | TGTGCCAGCTCACCAGGAAAGGGAGGGGGACGCACAGATACGCAGTATTTT | CASSPGKGGGRTDTQYF
. | many | TRBJ2-7 | TRBV7-2 | TGTGCCAGCAGCTTAGTAGGAGGGACCCACGAGCAGTACTTC | CASSLVGGTHEQYF
. | . | TRBJ2-7 | TRBV29-1 | TGCAGCGTCTCCGTCGGGATCTACGAGCAGTACTTC | CSVSVGIYEQYF
. | many | TRBJ2-5 | TRBV7-9 | TGTGCCAGCAGCTTAGGAGATGGGACCCAGTACTTC | CASSLGDGTQYF
. | many | TRBJ1-4 | TRBV12-3/TRBV12-4 | TGTGCCAGCAGTGGGTTCAATAATGAAAAACTGTTTTTT | CASSGFNNEKLFF
TRBD2 | . | TRBJ2-7 | TRBV6-5 | TGTGCCAGCAGGCTAACTAGCGGCTCCTACGAGCAGTACTTC | CASRLTSGSYEQYF
. | . | TRBJ2-4 | TRBV9 | TGTGCCAGCAGCTCCCATGGAGGGGGCAGGGCCAAAAACATTCAGTACTTC | CASSSHGGGRAKNIQYF
. | many | TRBJ1-5 | TRBV7-2 | TGTGCCAGCAGCTTCAGGAGCAATCAGCCCCAGCATTTT | CASSFRSNQPQHF
TRBD1 | many | TRBJ1-5 | TRBV7-6 | TGTGCCAGCAGCTTCAGACAGGGATTTGCTCAGCCCCAGCATTTT | CASSFRQGFAQPQHF
TRBD1 | many | TRBJ1-5 | TRBV30 | TGTGCCGGGAGCCAAGGGGGCTCTCAGCCCCAGCATTTT | CAGSQGGSQPQHF
. | . | TRBJ2-7 | TRBV9 | TGTGCCAGCAGCACCTCCACGGGTGAGCAGTACTTC | CASSTSTGEQYF
TRBD1 | many | TRBJ1-5 | TRBV5-1 | TGCGCCAGCAGCCAGGACAGGGGTCAGCCCCAGCATTTT | CASSQDRGQPQHF
TRBD1 | many | TRBJ1-1 | TRBV6-2/TRBV6-3 | TGTGCCAGCACCTGGACAGGGGATACTGAAGCTTTCTTT | CASTWTGDTEAFF
. | . | TRBJ2-1 | TRBV4-1 | TGTGTCCGCAGCCAAGTTACAGGGAGGGACAATGAGCAGTTCTTC | CVRSQVTGRDNEQFF
. | many | TRBJ1-6 | TRBV9 | TGTGCCAGCAGCGTAGCCTCAGGCCTCCAAGAAAGTAATTCACCCCTCCACTTT | CASSVASGLQESNSPLHF
. | . | TRBJ2-5 | TRBV24-1 | TGTGCCACCATGGGTACGGGGAAGGGGGTCCAAGAGACCCAGTACTTC | CATMGTGKGVQETQYF
. | many | TRBJ2-1 | TRBV5-1 | TGCGCCAGCAGCGTGGGATCGACCGGCTCCTACAATGAGCAGTTCTTC | CASSVGSTGSYNEQFF
TRBD2 | many | TRBJ2-1 | TRBV7-2 | TGTGCCAGCAGCCCGGGACTAGCTCACAATGAGCAGTTCTTC | CASSPGLAHNEQFF
. | many | TRBJ1-5 | TRBV3-1 | TGTGCCAGCAGCCAGGGAGGCGGTCAGCCCCAGCATTTT | CASSQGGGQPQHF
TRBD2 | few | TRBJ2-3 | TRBV4-3 | TGCGCCAGCAGCCAAACTAGCGGGGGGGCGGATACGCAGTATTTT | CASSQTSGGADTQYF
. | few | TRBJ2-7 | TRBV10-2 | TGCGCCAGCAGCCCGACGCTAACCTACGAGCAGTACTTC | CASSPTLTYEQYF
. | few | TRBJ2-1 | TRBV16 | TGTGCCAGCAGCCAAGCTCTAGCGACTAGCTCCTACAATGAGCAGTTCTTC | CASSQALATSSYNEQFF
. | few | TRBJ2-3 | TRBV7-2 | TGTGCCAGCAGCTTAGCGGGGGTTGGCACAGATACGCAGTATTTT | CASSLAGVGTDTQYF
. | many | TRBJ2-1 | TRBV10-2 | TGCGCCAGCAGTGGAAGGGGCAATGAGCAGTTCTTC | CASSGRGNEQFF
. | . | TRBJ2-3 | TRBV4-3 | TGCGCCAGCAGCCAATACAGCCGCACAGATACGCAGTATTTT | CASSQYSRTDTQYF
. | few | TRBJ1-1 | TRBV7-2 | TGTGCCAGCAGCTTAGATCTCACCCAGGGCACTGAAGCTTTCTTT | CASSLDLTQGTEAFF
. | many | TRBJ2-3 | TRBV7-2 | TGTGCCAGCAGCTTAGTCCGGGGCACAGATACGCAGTATTTT | CASSLVRGTDTQYF
. | many | TRBJ2-4 | TRBV10-1 | TGCGCCAGCAGTGAGGGGGGAAGCCTAGCCAAAAACATTCAGTACTTC | CASSEGGSLAKNIQYF
. | . | TRBJ1-1 | TRBV5-1 | TGCGCCAGCAGCTCGGGGCCGCTCCGATCCGGGGCTCAAACTGAAGCTTTCTTT | CASSSGPLRSGAQTEAFF
. | . | TRBJ2-1 | TRBV7-2 | TGTGCCAGCAGCCCATCGCGACACGTCTATGAGCAGTTCTTC | CASSPSRHVYEQFF
TRBD1 | many | TRBJ2-6 | TRBV5-1 | TGCGCCAGCAGCTTGGCAGGGGGCGCCCTGGCTGGGGCCAACGTCCTGACTTTC | CASSLAGGALAGANVLTF
. | many | TRBJ2-6 | TRBV7-6 | TGTGCCAGTAAGGACAGACCTGGGGCCAACGTCCTGACTTTC | CASKDRPGANVLTF
. | many | TRBJ2-1 | TRBV7-9 | TGTGCCAGCAGCTTAGTCCGAGCGGACTACAATGAGCAGTTCTTC | CASSLVRADYNEQFF
. | many | TRBJ2-4 | TRBV5-4 | TGTGCCAGCAGCTCGGAGTCAGCCGGGCCCAAAAACATTCAGTACTTC | CASSSESAGPKNIQYF
TRBD2 | . | TRBJ2-7 | TRBV20-1 | TGCAGTGCCCAAGGGGCCGGGACTAGCGACTACGAGCAGTACTTC | CSAQGAGTSDYEQYF
. | many | TRBJ1-1 | TRBV5-5 | TGTGCCAGCACCCAGTCCAGAGTGAACACTGAAGCTTTCTTT | CASTQSRVNTEAFF
. | . | TRBJ2-7 | TRBV20-1 | TGCAGTGCTAGGCCTCTTGTGGGGAATTACGAGCAGTACTTC | CSARPLVGNYEQYF
TRBD2 | many | TRBJ2-5 | TRBV6-5 | TGTGCCAGCAGCCTTAGCGGGATGAGCTCAGAGACCCAGTACTTC | CASSLSGMSSETQYF
. | . | TRBJ1-1 | TRBV29-1 | TGCAGCGGGGGCCGAGGTCCTGAAGCTTTCTTT | CSGGRGPEAFF
TRBD1 | many | TRBJ2-5 | TRBV29-1 | TGCAGCGTTGGAACAGGGGGCTTCGGGGAGACCCAGTACTTC | CSVGTGGFGETQYF
. | many | TRBJ2-4 | TRBV5-1 | TGCGCCAGCAGCTTGGCGGGTGCCCAAGAAAACATTCAGTACTTC | CASSLAGAQENIQYF
. | many | TRBJ1-6 | TRBV7-8 | TGTGCCAGCAGCCTACTCCCGATCGGGGTTCATAATTCACCCCTCCACTTT | CASSLLPIGVHNSPLHF
. | . | TRBJ1-1 | TRBV20-1 | TGCAGTGCCCGGGGACCCACTGAAGCTTTCTTT | CSARGPTEAFF
TRBD2 | many | TRBJ2-2 | TRBV5-1 | TGCGCCAGCAGCCACGGACTAGCGGGGCACGTTGGCACCGGGGAGCTGTTTTTT | CASSHGLAGHVGTGELFF
TRBD1 | many | TRBJ2-7 | TRBV7-2 | TGTGCCAGCAGCTTAGGGACAGGGGGCAACGAGCAGTACTTC | CASSLGTGGNEQYF
TRBD1 | few | TRBJ1-5 | TRBV7-6 | TGTGCCAGCAGCCCGACAGGGGGCGGGAATCAGCCCCAGCATTTT | CASSPTGGGNQPQHF
TRBD1 | many | TRBJ2-1 | TRBV29-1 | TGCAGCGCCCCGGGGACAGGGGTTAGAAATGAGCAGTTCTTC | CSAPGTGVRNEQFF
TRBD2 | many | TRBJ2-6 | TRBV7-2 | TGTGCCAGCAGCTTAGTTGGGGGGCTAGCGGGAGCTGGGGCCAACGTCCTGACTTTC | CASSLVGGLAGAGANVLTF
. | many | TRBJ2-1 | TRBV30 | TGTGCCTGGAGCCGGTGGGATGAGCAGTTCTTC | CAWSRWDEQFF